This is a list of T cell receptor beta chains from one sample in a study of OX40 agonist ivuxolimab in advanced cancers. The assay was immunoSEQ multiplex PCR, and TCRdb's table has in-frame clones only and misses some. The sample lists around 11,000 clones, around 78% occurring once. Sequenced here: CD4+ or CD8+ T cells sorted from blood, sampled in a trial of the OX40 agonist ivuxolimab. The receptors originated from an adult with an advanced solid tumor such as melanoma, head and neck, liver or kidney cancer. The CDR3 runs from the conserved cysteine through the conserved F or W. D genes are given only for firm matches. Size is stated for part of the rows, as once, few or many counts, or as a class when the clone is expanded.

v_call	j_call	clone_size	d_call	cdr3_nt	cdr3_aa
TRBV6-5	TRBJ2-5	-	TRBD2	TGTGCCAGCTTAGAGACGGGGGGGACCCAGTACTTC	CASLETGGTQYF
TRBV6-5	TRBJ2-5	-	-	TGTGCCAGCAGTTACCGAGGGGAGACGGAGACCCAGTACTTC	CASSYRGETETQYF
TRBV29-1	TRBJ1-1	-	-	TGCAGCGCCCTAGGGGAACATGAAGCTTTCTTT	CSALGEHEAFF
TRBV5-1	TRBJ1-1	once	-	TGCGCCAGCAGCTTGTGGGATATGAACACTGAAGCTTTCTTT	CASSLWDMNTEAFF
TRBV7-9	TRBJ1-5	-	-	TGTGCCAGCAGCTTACTAGGAGGACTAAATCAGCCCCAGCATTTT	CASSLLGGLNQPQHF
TRBV12-2	TRBJ2-2	once	-	TGTGCAAGTCGCTCCCGGTGGACGGGAAAGGACACCGGGGAGCTGTTTTTT	CASRSRWTGKDTGELFF
TRBV15	TRBJ2-7	-	-	TGTGCCACCAGCAGAGATCCAGGCTACGAGCAGTACTTC	CATSRDPGYEQYF
TRBV6-5	TRBJ2-3	-	-	TGTGCCAGCAGTTACAATCGCGCAGATACGCAGTATTTT	CASSYNRADTQYF
TRBV15	TRBJ2-1	-	-	TGTGCCACCGCGGAACGTCGCGGCCCCTACAATGAGCAGTTCTTC	CATAERRGPYNEQFF
TRBV11-3	TRBJ2-7	-	-	TGTGCCAGCAGCCCCGACCTCTACGAGCAGTACTTC	CASSPDLYEQYF
TRBV5-1	TRBJ2-7	-	TRBD2	TGCGCCAGCAGCTTGGAACTAGCGGCTACCTACGAGCAGTACTTC	CASSLELAATYEQYF
TRBV2	TRBJ2-3	-	-	TGTGCCAGCAAAGCTTTGGGGGATACGCAGTATTTT	CASKALGDTQYF
TRBV9	TRBJ1-2	-	-	TGTGCCAGCAGCCCAGGGTTAAATAGAGGGGACTACACCTTC	CASSPGLNRGDYTF
TRBV18	TRBJ2-7	-	-	TGTGCCAGGATCTACGAGCAGTACTTC	CARIYEQYF
TRBV20-1	TRBJ2-3	-	-	TGCAGTGCTAGTGGCGACCACGATACGTATTTT	CSASGDHDTYF
TRBV27	TRBJ2-4	-	TRBD2	TGTGCCAGCAGTCCGGGACTAGCGGGAGAAATCGTTCAGTACTTC	CASSPGLAGEIVQYF
TRBV7-6	TRBJ2-5	-	-	TGTGCCAGCAGCCGATCGTCTAACTCACAAGAGACCCAGTACTTC	CASSRSSNSQETQYF
TRBV5-5	TRBJ1-5	-	TRBD1	TGTGCCAGCAGCTCTGTAGGGGGGACAGGGTATCAGCCCCAGCATTTT	CASSSVGGTGYQPQHF
TRBV29-1	TRBJ2-2	-	TRBD1	TGCAGCGTTGTGGATCGGGACAGAGGCACCGGGGAGCTGTTTTTT	CSVVDRDRGTGELFF